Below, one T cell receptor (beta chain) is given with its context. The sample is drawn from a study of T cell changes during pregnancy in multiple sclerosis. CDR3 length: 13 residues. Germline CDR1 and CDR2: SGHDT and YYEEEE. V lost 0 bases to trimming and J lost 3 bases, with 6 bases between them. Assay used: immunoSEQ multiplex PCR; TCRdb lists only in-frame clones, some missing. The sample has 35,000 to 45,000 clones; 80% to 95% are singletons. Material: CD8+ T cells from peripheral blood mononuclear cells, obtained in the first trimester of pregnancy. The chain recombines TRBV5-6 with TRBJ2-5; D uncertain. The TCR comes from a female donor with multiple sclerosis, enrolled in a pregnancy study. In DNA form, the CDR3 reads TGTGCCAGCAGCTTGGATCCGGAAGAGACCCAGTACTTC. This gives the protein CASSLDPEETQYF.